This T cell receptor beta chain was found in a study of metastatic and nonmetastatic thyroid tumors. About the research overall: A comparison of repertoires was made across blood and tumor or nodule tissue from malignant and benign thyroid patients.

Each patient came to thyroid surgery without any prior treatment (of any kind). With MiXCR, TCRdb called clones anew from the PCR reads. The sample contains 84,000 or so clones, roughly 8.6% of which appear only once. CDR1 and CDR2 from the germline V gene are DFQATT and SNEGSKA (reference sequence). V lost 0 bases and J lost 7, with 19 bases in between. CDR3 length: 15 amino acids. Material for sequencing was blood. The origin of this receptor is a female donor with papillary thyroid cancer or a benign thyroid nodule (not recorded which). Some clones in this sample may be carry-over from other donors' samples. The rearrangement uses TRBV20-1 and TRBJ2-7, with D unclear. The CDR3 region is CSARDFRSLSGEQYF. The CDR3 nucleotides read TGCAGTGCTAGAGATTTTCGGAGCCTCTCCGGGGAGCAGTACTTC.